This entry lists 26 T cell receptor beta chains sequenced from one sample in a study of blood T cells in healthy people across ages. Sample-barcoded 5' priming and a J-beta primer mix drove a second PCR of 7 to 11 cycles. Via MiXCR, TCRdb re-called the 5' RACE reads, giving one row per CDR3 protein. The sample comprises around 1,600,000 distinct CDR3 sequences, approximately 43% of which are singletons, and about 4.1% rests with the top ten. Material for sequencing was blood. Source of these receptors: a woman aged 18 to 35 in good health.

The chain uses TRBV20-1 and TRBJ2-2; D is uncertain. The germline V gene encodes CDR1 DFQATT and CDR2 SNEGSKA (reference sequence). This CDR3 region has 17 residues. V was pared by 0 bases and J by 0 bases, with 14 bases between. CDR3 sequence: CSARDQSRIANTGELFF. In DNA, the CDR3 is TGCAGTGCTAGAGATCAGAGTAGGATCGCGAACACCGGGGAGCTGTTTTTT.

The CDR3 loop reads CASSSPARGNNEQYF. As DNA, the CDR3 is TGTGCCAGCAGTTCCCCCGCGCGGGGAAACAATGAGCAGTACTTC. V gene TRBV12-3 or TRBV12-4 combines with J gene TRBJ2-7; D is possibly TRBD2 (6 bases). The CDR3 has 15 residues. Trimming took off 4 bases at V and 7 bases at J, with 20 bases between the two ends.

The chain links TRBV29-1 to TRBJ2-5, with D perhaps TRBD1 (7 bases). TRBJ2-7 explains the end of the DNA better; the J call may be wrong. CDR3 length: 17 amino acids. CDR1 is SQVTM and CDR2 is ANQGSEA in the germline V gene. The CDR3 DNA sequence: TGCAGCGTTGAAGATCAATTCGGGGGACAGTTGACCTACGAGCAGTACTTC. It translates to CSVEDQFGGQLTYEQYF.

V and J are TRBV29-1 and TRBJ2-1; D not certain. The closer fit of TRBJ2-7 to the DNA end suggests the J call may be wrong. The V gene's germline CDR1 is SQVTM and CDR2 ANQGSEA. CDR3 size: 10 residues. The CDR3 is CSGLYNEQYF. CDR3 coding DNA: TGCAGCGGCTTATACAATGAGCAGTACTTC.

With respect to this clonotype: The junction departs from the called germline gene at one end, perhaps through a read error. The chain recombines TRBV20-1 with TRBJ2-1, with D perhaps given as TRBD1 or TRBD2 (5 bases each). Germline V lookup: CDR1 DFQATT, CDR2 SNEGSKA (reference sequence). The length of the CDR3 is 13 residues. In DNA, the CDR3 is TGCAGTGCTAGGGGGACGGAGCCCTACGAGCTGTTCTTC. It yields the protein CSARGTEPYELFF.

V usage is TRBV7-9 and J usage is TRBJ2-1; no clear D gene. V was shortened by 6 bases and J by 10 bases, with 16 bases between the two germline ends. Per the germline V gene, CDR1 is SEHNR and CDR2 is FQNEAQ (reference sequence). CDR3 length equals 13 residues. The CDR3 bases are TGTGCCAGCAGTAATAAGGAGTGGGTGGAGCAGTTCTTC. Translated, it gives CASSNKEWVEQFF.

The chain is built from TRBV18 and TRBJ1-5; D not certain. Trimming removed 10 bases from V and 5 bases from J, with 15 bases in between. The CDR3 is 13 residues long. CDR1 and CDR2 (germline): KGHSH, LQKENI. DNA of the CDR3: TGTGCCACCTCGAGGACGAGGGATCAGCCCCAGCATTTT. Its translation: CATSRTRDQPQHF. The full variable domain, rest sourced from reference TRBV18 and TRBJ1-5, is NAGVMQNPRHLVRRRGQEARLRCSPMKGHSHVYWYRQLPEEGLKFMVYLQKENIIDESGMPKERFSAEFPKEGPSILRIQQVVRGDSAAYFCATSRTRDQPQHFGDGTRLSIL.

The chain recombines TRBV3-1 with TRBJ2-7; D uncertain. Germline assignment: CDR1 LGHDT and CDR2 YNNKEL (reference sequence). Trimming left V 1 base short and J 1 base short, with 11 bases between. The length of the CDR3 is 15 residues. The CDR3 DNA reads as TGTGCCAGCAGCCAAGGACTGGCCATTTCCTACGAGCAGTACTTC. The encoded protein is CASSQGLAISYEQYF.

This clonotype has a handful of counts. V and J are TRBV5-1 and TRBJ2-2; D call uncertain. V was trimmed by 0 bases and J by 2 bases, leaving 8 bases between them. The CDR3 totals 15 residues. CDR1 SGHRS and CDR2 YFSETQ come from the germline V gene. CDR3 residues: CASSLGAVNTGELFF. The CDR3 region has the DNA TGCGCCAGCAGCTTGGGGGCAGTTAACACCGGGGAGCTGTTTTTT.

The chain has TRBV29-1 and TRBJ2-3; no firm D call. Germline loops: CDR1 SQVTM, CDR2 ANQGSEA. This CDR3 region has 13 residues. V was clipped by 7 bases and J by 1 base, with 12 bases between them. CDR3 sequence reads: CSAARGRTDTQYF. CDR3 in DNA: TGCAGCGCGGCGAGAGGTCGCACAGATACGCAGTATTTT.

V is TRBV12-3 or TRBV12-4 and J is TRBJ2-5; either TRBD1 or TRBD2 may supply D (5 bases each). Trimming removed 6 bases from V and 5 bases from J, with 25 bases in between. This CDR3 has 17 residues. As DNA, the CDR3 is TGTGCCAGCAGCCTCCCCCTGTTTGGGGGAGCAGGTGAGACCCAGTACTTC. As protein: CASSLPLFGGAGETQYF.

This clonotype came up a few times. The chain joins TRBV5-1 to TRBJ2-7, with 12 positions matching TRBD2. Trimming cost V 4 bases and J 5 bases; bases outside gene matches: 7. The germline gives CDR1 SGHRS, CDR2 YFSETQ. This CDR3 comprises 15 residues. The CDR3 loop is CASSPLAGGFHEQYF. CDR3 in DNA: TGCGCCAGCAGCCCACTAGCGGGAGGCTTCCACGAGCAGTACTTC.

The chain links TRBV29-1 to TRBJ2-1; possible D gene TRBD1, 5 bases. Deletions cut 7 bases from V and 9 bases from J, with 16 bases between. The CDR3 loop spans 12 amino acids. Per germline, CDR1 SQVTM and CDR2 ANQGSEA. The CDR3 sequence: CSGRWGQREQFF. The CDR3 DNA reads TGCAGCGGCCGATGGGGCCAACGTGAGCAGTTCTTC.

This clonotype occurred once. The rearrangement links TRBV27 to TRBJ2-7; weak D call: TRBD2 (6 bases). Trimming cost V 7 bases and J 7 bases, with 20 bases left between them. Germline assignment: CDR1 MNHEY and CDR2 SMNVEV (reference sequence). The CDR3 totals 14 residues. The CDR3 reads CASIPFGRGKEQYF. The CDR3, as DNA: TGTGCCAGCATTCCCTTTGGTCGGGGGAAGGAGCAGTACTTC.

The V call is TRBV4-3, the J call TRBJ1-2; 7 nucleotides line up with TRBD1. The J segment lost 3 bases and the V segment lost 7 bases, leaving 17 bases of the junction unmatched. This CDR3 region has 17 residues. CDR1 is LGHNA and CDR2 is YSLEER in the germline V gene. The chain's CDR3 is CASTSTRTGARDYGYTF. The CDR3 coding sequence is TGCGCCAGCACCTCGACGAGAACAGGGGCGAGGGACTATGGCTACACCTTC.

This clonotype was detected only a few times. The V and J genes are TRBV5-1 and TRBJ1-2, with TRBD1 matching 7 bases. The ends lost 1 base at V and 8 bases at J; junction bases unmatched: 14. CDR3 size: 16 residues. Per the germline V gene, CDR1 is SGHRS and CDR2 is YFSETQ. CDR3 amino acids: CASSLSHRGRREGYTF. CDR3 coding DNA: TGCGCCAGCAGCTTGTCGCACAGGGGTCGGCGAGAGGGCTACACCTTC. The complete variable domain, with remaining parts taken from reference TRBV5-1 and TRBJ1-2, reads KAGVTQTPRYLIKTRGQQVTLSCSPISGHRSVSWYQQTPGQGLQFLFEYFSETQRNKGNFPGRFSGRQFSNSRSEMNVSTLELGDSALYLCASSLSHRGRREGYTFGSGTRLTVV.

In this sample, this clonotype turned up a few times. The rearrangement joins TRBV28 to TRBJ1-1; D unclear. Germline CDR1 reads MDHEN; CDR2 reads SYDVKM. The CDR3 is made up of 16 amino acids. Trimming removed 5 bases at V and 4 bases at J, with 20 bases between. This CDR3 reads CASSPGITGGATEAFF. Here the CDR3 DNA reads TGTGCCAGCAGTCCGGGTATAACTGGCGGAGCCACTGAAGCTTTCTTT.

This chain connects TRBV28 to TRBJ2-5; 11 bases agree with TRBD2. Judging by the DNA end, TRBJ2-7 fits better; the J call may be wrong. There are 15 residues in the CDR3. From germline, CDR1 is MDHEN and CDR2 SYDVKM. The CDR3, as DNA: TGTGCCAGCAGCCCTCCCAGGGGGACTAGCGGCGAGCAGTACTTC. It translates to CASSPPRGTSGEQYF.

This clonotype was observed a handful of times. The chain has TRBV28 and TRBJ2-5; D may be TRBD2 (6 bases). CDR1 and CDR2 (germline): MDHEN, SYDVKM. There are 13 residues in the CDR3. V lost 7 bases and J 11 bases, leaving 20 bases between the germline ends. CDR3 sequence reads: CASKDTGGGEQYF. The CDR3, as DNA: TGTGCCAGCAAGGACACCGGGGGTGGGGAGCAGTACTTC.

This chain links TRBV20-1 with TRBJ1-5; D is unclear. CDR1 and CDR2 (germline): DFQATT, SNEGSKA (reference sequence). CDR3 size: 12 residues. Trimming shortened V by 4 bases and J by 1 base, and 5 bases separated the two germline ends. The CDR3: CSATYSNQPQHF. The CDR3 bases are TGCAGTGCTACCTACAGCAATCAGCCCCAGCATTTT.

In the case of this clonotype: A much larger clone differs by one base, so this may be a read error. The chain has TRBV3-1 and TRBJ2-1; 8 bases fit TRBD2. The J call may be in error: the DNA end matches TRBJ2-7 better. The CDR3 covers 15 residues. Per the germline V gene, CDR1 is LGHDT and CDR2 is YNNKEL (reference sequence). CDR3 in amino acids: CAGSPWRGVYNEQYF. As DNA, the CDR3 is TGTGCCGGCAGCCCCTGGCGGGGGGTCTACAATGAGCAGTACTTC.

V is TRBV12-3 or TRBV12-4 and J is TRBJ2-7; possible D gene TRBD1, 6 bases. The CDR3 loop spans 13 amino acids. Trimming removed 6 bases at V and 7 bases at J, with 16 bases between. In DNA, the CDR3 is TGTGCCAGCAGCATCATACAGGGCTTTGAGCAGTACTTC. Translating gives CASSIIQGFEQYF.

The chain recombines TRBV18 with TRBJ2-1; 12 nucleotides agree with TRBD2. The germline CDR1 and CDR2 sequences are KGHSH and LQKENI. The V and J ends lost 3 bases and 8 bases, in that order; junction bases with no gene match: 11. The CDR3 is 17 residues long. The CDR3 DNA reads TGTGCCAGCTCACCGGGACTAGCGGGCGCAGGCGGATATGAGCAGTTCTTC. It translates to CASSPGLAGAGGYEQFF.

This clonotype was seen a few times. V is TRBV18 and J is TRBJ2-7, with a weak D call TRBD1 (5 bases). Trimming took 4 bases from V and 3 from J, leaving 10 bases between them. Germline V gene sequence: CDR1 KGHSH, CDR2 LQKENI. The CDR3 contains 13 residues. The CDR3 is CASSRLGDYEQYF. The CDR3 coding sequence is TGTGCCAGCTCACGATTAGGGGACTACGAGCAGTACTTC.

V usage is TRBV7-2 and J usage is TRBJ2-7, with 7 bases aligning to TRBD2. The germline V gene encodes CDR1 SGHTA and CDR2 FQGNSA. V shed 5 bases and J 2 bases; nucleotides not matched to a gene: 9. The CDR3 is made up of 15 amino acids. CDR3 nucleotides: TGTGCCAGCAGCCAAACTAGCGTCGTCGCCTACGAGCAGTACTTC. This sequence encodes CASSQTSVVAYEQYF.

The CDR3 DNA reads as TGTGCCACCAGTGATGAGCGGGAGAGCACAGATACGCAGTATTTT. This gives the protein CATSDERESTDTQYF. The chain carries TRBV24-1 and TRBJ2-3, with 8 bases lining up with TRBD2. The germline V gene has CDR1 KGHDR and CDR2 SFDVKD. V shed 3 bases, J shed 0 bases, and the junction held 1 base outside the gene matches. The CDR3 is made up of 15 amino acids.